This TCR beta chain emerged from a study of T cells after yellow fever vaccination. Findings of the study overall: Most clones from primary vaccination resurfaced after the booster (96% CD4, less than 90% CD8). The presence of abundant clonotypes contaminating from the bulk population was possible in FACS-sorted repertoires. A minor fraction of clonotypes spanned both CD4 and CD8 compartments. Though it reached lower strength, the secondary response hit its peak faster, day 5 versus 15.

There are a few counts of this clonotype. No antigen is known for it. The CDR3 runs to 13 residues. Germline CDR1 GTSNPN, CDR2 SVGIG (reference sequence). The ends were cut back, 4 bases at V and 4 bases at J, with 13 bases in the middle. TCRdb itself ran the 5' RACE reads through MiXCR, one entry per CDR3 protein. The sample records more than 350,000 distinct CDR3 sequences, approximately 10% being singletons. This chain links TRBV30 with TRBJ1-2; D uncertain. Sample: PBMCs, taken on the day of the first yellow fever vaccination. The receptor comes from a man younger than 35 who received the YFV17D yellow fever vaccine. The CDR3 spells CAWTPTAGYGYTF. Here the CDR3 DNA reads TGTGCCTGGACCCCAACCGCTGGCTATGGCTACACCTTC.